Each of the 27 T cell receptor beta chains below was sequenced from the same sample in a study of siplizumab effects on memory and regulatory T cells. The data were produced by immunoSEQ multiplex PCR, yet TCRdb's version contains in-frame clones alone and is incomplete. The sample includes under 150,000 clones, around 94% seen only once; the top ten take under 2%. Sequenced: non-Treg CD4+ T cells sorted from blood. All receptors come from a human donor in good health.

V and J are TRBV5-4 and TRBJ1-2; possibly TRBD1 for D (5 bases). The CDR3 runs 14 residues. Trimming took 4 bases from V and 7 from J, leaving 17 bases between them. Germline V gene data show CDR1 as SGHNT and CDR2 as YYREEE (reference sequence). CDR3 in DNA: TGTGCCAGCAGCCTTGGGCGGGGGAACAGTGGCTACACCTTC. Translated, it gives CASSLGRGNSGYTF.

For the CDR3, the DNA is TGCGCCAGCAGCTTTCCATTAGCGGGACGGGGCACCGGGGAGCTGTTTTTT. Amino acids: CASSFPLAGRGTGELFF. The chain has TRBV5-1 and TRBJ2-2, with 8 bases identical to TRBD2. CDR1 SGHRS and CDR2 YFSETQ come from the germline V gene. Losses at the gene ends were 2 bases for V and 4 bases for J; bases not matched to a gene: 10. The CDR3 has 17 amino acids.

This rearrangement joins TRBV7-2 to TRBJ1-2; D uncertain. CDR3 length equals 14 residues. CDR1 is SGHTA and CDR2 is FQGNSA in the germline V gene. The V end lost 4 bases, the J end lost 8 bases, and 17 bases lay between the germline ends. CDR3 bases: TGTGCCAGCAGCTCCGCCGGGCTCCAACGGGGCTACACCTTC. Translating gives CASSSAGLQRGYTF.

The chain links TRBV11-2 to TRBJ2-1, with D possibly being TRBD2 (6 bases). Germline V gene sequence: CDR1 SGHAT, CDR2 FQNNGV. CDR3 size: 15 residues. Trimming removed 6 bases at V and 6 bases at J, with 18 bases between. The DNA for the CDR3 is TGTGCCAGCAGATCCCGGGGGAATGTGGGCAATGAGCAGTTCTTC. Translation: CASRSRGNVGNEQFF.

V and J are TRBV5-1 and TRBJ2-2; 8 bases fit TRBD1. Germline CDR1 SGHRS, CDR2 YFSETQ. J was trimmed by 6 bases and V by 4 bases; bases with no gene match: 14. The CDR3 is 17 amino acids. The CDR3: CASSPRGSQGAAGELFF. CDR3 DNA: TGCGCCAGCAGCCCCAGAGGTAGTCAGGGGGCGGCCGGGGAGCTGTTTTTT.

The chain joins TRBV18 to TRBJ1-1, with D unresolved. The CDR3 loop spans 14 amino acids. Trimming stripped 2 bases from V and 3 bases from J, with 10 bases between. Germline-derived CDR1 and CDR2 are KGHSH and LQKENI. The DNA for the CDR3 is TGTGCCAGCTCACCAATGACTCGTGACACTGAAGCTTTCTTT. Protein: CASSPMTRDTEAFF.

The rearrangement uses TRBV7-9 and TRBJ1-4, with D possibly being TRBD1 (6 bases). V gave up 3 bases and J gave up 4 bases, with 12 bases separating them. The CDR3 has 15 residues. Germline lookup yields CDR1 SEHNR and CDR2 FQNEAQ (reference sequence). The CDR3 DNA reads TGTGCCAGCAGCTTTTCGGGGGCGAGTAATGAAAAACTGTTTTTT. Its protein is CASSFSGASNEKLFF.

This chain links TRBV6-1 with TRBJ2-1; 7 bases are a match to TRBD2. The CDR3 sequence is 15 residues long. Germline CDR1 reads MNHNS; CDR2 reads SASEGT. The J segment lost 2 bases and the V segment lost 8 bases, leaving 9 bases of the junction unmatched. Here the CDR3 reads CASLAPAGAYNEQFF. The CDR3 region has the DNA TGTGCCAGCTTGGCCCCTGCGGGGGCCTACAATGAGCAGTTCTTC.

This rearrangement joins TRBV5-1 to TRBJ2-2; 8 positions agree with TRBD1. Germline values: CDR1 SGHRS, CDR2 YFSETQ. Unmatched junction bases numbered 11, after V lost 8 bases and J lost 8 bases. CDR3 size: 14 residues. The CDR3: CASKTGEPSGELFF. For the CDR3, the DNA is TGCGCCAGTAAGACAGGGGAGCCATCGGGGGAGCTGTTTTTT.

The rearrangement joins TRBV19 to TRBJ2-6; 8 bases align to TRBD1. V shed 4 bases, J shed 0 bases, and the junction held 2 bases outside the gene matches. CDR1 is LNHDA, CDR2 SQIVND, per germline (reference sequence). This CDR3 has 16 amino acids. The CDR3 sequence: CASSKGQVSGANVLTF. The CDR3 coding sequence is TGTGCCAGTAGTAAGGGACAGGTCTCTGGGGCCAACGTCCTGACTTTC.

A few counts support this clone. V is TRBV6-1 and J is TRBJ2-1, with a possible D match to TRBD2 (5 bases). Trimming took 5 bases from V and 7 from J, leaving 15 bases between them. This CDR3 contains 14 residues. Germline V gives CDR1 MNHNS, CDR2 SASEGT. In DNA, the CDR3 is TGTGCCAGCAGTTTGGAGCGGAGTTCGAATGAGCAGTTCTTC. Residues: CASSLERSSNEQFF.

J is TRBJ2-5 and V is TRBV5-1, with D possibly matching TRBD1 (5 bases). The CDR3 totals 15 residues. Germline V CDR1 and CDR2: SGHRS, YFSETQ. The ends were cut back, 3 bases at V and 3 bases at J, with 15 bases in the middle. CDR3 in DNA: TGCGCCAGCAGCTGGGCAGGGAAAGGGGAAGAGACCCAGTACTTC. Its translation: CASSWAGKGEETQYF.

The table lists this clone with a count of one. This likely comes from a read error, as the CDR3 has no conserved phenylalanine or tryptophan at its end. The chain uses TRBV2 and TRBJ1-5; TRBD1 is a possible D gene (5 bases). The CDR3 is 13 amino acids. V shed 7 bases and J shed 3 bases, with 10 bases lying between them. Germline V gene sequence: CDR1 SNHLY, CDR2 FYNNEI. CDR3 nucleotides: TGTGCCAGCAAGAGAGGGGTCAATCAGCCCCAGCATCTT. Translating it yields CASKRGVNQPQHL.

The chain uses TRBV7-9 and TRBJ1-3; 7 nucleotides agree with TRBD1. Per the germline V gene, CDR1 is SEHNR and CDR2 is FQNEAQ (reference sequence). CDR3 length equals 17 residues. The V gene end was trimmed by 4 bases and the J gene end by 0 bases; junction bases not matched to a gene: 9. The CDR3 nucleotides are TGTGCCAGCAGCTCTAGCCCGGGACAGCTCTCTGGAAACACCATATATTTT. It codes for CASSSSPGQLSGNTIYF.

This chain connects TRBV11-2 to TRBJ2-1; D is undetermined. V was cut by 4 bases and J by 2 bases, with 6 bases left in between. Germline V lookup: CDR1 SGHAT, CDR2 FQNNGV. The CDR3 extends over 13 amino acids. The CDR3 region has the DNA TGTGCCAGCAGCTCCGGAGCCTACAATGAGCAGTTCTTC. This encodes CASSSGAYNEQFF.

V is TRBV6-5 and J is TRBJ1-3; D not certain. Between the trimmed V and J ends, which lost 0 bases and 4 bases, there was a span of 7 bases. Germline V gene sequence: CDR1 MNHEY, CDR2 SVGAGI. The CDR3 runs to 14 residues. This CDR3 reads CASSYSNQGNTIYF. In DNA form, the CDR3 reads TGTGCCAGCAGTTACTCGAATCAGGGAAACACCATATATTTT.

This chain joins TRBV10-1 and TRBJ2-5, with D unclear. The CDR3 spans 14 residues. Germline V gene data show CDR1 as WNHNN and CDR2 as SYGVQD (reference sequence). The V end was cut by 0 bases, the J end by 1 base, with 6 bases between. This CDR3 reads CASSESASQETQYF. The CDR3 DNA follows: TGCGCCAGCAGTGAGTCAGCTAGCCAAGAGACCCAGTACTTC.

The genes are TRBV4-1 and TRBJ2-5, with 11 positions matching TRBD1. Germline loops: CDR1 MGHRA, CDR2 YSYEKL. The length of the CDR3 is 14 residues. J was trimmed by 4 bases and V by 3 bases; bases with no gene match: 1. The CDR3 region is CASSQDRGRETQYF. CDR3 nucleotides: TGCGCCAGCAGCCAGGACAGGGGGCGAGAGACCCAGTACTTC.

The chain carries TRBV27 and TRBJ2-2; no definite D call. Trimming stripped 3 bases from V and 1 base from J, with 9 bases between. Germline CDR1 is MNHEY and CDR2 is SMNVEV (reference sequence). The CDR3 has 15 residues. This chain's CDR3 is CASSFGRRNTGELFF. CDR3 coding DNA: TGTGCCAGCAGTTTCGGCAGGCGGAACACCGGGGAGCTGTTTTTT.

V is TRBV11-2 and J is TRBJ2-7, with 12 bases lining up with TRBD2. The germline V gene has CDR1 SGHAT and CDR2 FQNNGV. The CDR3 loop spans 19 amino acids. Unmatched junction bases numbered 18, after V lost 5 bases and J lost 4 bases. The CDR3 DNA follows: TGTGCCAGCAGCCGAATTAGAAGGGCCCCTAGCGGGAGGGCTTACGAGCAGTACTTC. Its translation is CASSRIRRAPSGRAYEQYF.

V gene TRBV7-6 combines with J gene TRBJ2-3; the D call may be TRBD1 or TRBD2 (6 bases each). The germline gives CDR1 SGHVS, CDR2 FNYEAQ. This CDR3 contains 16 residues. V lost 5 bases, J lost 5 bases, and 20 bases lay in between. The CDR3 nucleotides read TGTGCCAGCAGCCGTGACGGGGGCCCAGGGCAAGATACGCAGTATTTT. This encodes CASSRDGGPGQDTQYF. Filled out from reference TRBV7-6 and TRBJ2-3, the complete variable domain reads GAGVSQSPRYKVTKRGQDVALRCDPISGHVSLYWYRQALGQGPEFLTYFNYEAQQDKSGLPNDRFSAERPEGSISTLTIQRTEQRDSAMYRCASSRDGGPGQDTQYFGPGTRLTVL.

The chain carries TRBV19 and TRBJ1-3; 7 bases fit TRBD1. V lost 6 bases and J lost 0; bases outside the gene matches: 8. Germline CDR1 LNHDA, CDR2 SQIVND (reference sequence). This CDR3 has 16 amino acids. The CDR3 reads CASRTTGIHSGNTIYF. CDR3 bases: TGTGCCAGTAGGACGACAGGGATCCACTCTGGAAACACCATATATTTT.

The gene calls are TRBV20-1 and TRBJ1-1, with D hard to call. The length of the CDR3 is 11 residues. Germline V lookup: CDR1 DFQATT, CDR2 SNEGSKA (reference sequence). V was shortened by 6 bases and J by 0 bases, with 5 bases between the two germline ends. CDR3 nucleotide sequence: TGCAGTGCCAACGTGAACACTGAAGCTTTCTTT. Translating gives CSANVNTEAFF.

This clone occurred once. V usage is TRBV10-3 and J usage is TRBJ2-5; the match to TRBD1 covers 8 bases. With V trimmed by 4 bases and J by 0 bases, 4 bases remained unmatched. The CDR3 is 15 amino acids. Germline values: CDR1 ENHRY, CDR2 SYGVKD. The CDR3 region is CAISAGQAYQETQYF. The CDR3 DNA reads TGTGCCATCAGTGCGGGACAGGCTTACCAAGAGACCCAGTACTTC.

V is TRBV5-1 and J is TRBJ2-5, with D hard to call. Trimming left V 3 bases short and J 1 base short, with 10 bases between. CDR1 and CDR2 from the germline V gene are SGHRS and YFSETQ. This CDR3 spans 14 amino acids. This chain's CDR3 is CASSSSTSQETQYF. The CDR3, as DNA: TGCGCCAGCAGCTCCTCGACAAGCCAAGAGACCCAGTACTTC.

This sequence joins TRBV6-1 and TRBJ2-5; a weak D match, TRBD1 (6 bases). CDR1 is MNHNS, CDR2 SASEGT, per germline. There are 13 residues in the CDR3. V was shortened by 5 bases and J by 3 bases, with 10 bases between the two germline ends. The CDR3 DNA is TGTGCCAGCAGTCAGACAGGAAAAGAGACCCAGTACTTC. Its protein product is CASSQTGKETQYF.

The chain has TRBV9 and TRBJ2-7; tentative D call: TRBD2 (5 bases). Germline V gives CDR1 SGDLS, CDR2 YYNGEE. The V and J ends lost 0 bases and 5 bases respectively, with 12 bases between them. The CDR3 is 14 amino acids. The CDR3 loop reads CASSVALAANEQYF. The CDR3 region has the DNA TGTGCCAGCAGCGTAGCCCTAGCCGCAAACGAGCAGTACTTC.